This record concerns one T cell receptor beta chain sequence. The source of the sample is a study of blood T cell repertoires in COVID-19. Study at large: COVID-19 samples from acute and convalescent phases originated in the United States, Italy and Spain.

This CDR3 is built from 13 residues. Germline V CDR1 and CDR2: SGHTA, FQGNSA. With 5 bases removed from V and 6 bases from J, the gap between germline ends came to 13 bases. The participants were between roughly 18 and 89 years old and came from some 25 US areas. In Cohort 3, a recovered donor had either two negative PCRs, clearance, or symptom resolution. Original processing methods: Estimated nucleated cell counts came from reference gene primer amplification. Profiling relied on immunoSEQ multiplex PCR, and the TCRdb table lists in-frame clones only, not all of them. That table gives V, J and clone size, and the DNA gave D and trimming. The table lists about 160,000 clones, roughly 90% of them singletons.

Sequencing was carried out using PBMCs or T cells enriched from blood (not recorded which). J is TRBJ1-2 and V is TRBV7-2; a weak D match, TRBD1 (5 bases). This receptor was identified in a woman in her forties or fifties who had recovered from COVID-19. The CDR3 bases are TGTGCCAGCAGCCTGCCTCCCAGGGATGGCTACACCTTC. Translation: CASSLPPRDGYTF. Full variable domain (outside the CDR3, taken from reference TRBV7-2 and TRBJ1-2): GAGVSQSPSNKVTEKGKDVELRCDPISGHTALYWYRQSLGQGLEFLIYFQGNSAPDKSGLPSDRFSAERTGGSVSTLTIQRTQQEDSAVYLCASSLPPRDGYTFGSGTRLTVV.